This T cell receptor (beta chain) was sequenced in a study of T cells in Graves' hyperthyroidism and ophthalmopathy. About the study: Prior to any treatment, at the point of initial diagnosis, peripheral blood was collected.

General study findings and limits: Peripheral blood also featured most of the thyroid clonotypes expanded above 0.001.

V was cut by 6 bases and J by 4 bases, with 15 bases left in between. Per germline, CDR1 SGHAT and CDR2 FQDESV (reference sequence). There are 14 residues in the CDR3. In its sample, this clonotype was seen a few times. The antigen is undetermined. From RNA transcripts, TCR beta CDR3 regions were amplified. The study used the HTBI primer set for a first-round RT-PCR of the TCR CDR3. TCRdb analysed the multiplex PCR reads with MiXCR anew, one entry per CDR3 protein. This table holds about 460,000 distinct CDR3 sequences, approximately 23% found once. The origin of this receptor is a woman aged 70-85 years with Graves' ophthalmopathy. What was sequenced was blood. The V and J genes are TRBV11-1 and TRBJ1-1; the D gene is possibly TRBD1 (5 bases). CDR3 amino acids: CASRPRGEVTEAFF. The CDR3 DNA is TGTGCCAGCAGACCTCGGGGGGAGGTCACTGAAGCTTTCTTT.